This T cell receptor (beta chain) was retrieved from a study of T cell repertoires in cytomegalovirus infection. TCRdb independently ran MiXCR on the reads; one entry per CDR3 protein. The table includes approximately 600,000 distinct CDR3 sequences, roughly 42% detected once. Germline lookup yields CDR1 SNHLY and CDR2 FYNNEI. CDR3 length: 14 amino acids. Trimming removed 3 bases from V and 4 bases from J, with 10 bases in between. Comment on this clonotype: The antigen is not known.

The chain employs TRBV2 and TRBJ1-3; TRBD1 might be the D (6 bases). This sequence was found in a human donor in good health (CMV status not recorded). Some clones in this sample may be carry-over from other donors' samples. The sequenced sample was cultured PBMCs, obtained from culture after CMV antigen stimulation. CDR3 in DNA: TGTGCCAGCAGTGATGGAACAGGGGGAAACACCATATATTTT. It codes for CASSDGTGGNTIYF. The full variable domain, rest sourced from reference TRBV2 and TRBJ1-3, is EPEVTQTPSHQVTQMGQEVILRCVPISNHLYFYWYRQILGQKVEFLVSFYNNEISEKSEIFDDQFSVERPDGSNFTLKIRSTKLEDSAMYFCASSDGTGGNTIYFGEGSWLTVV.